These 17 T cell receptor beta chains share one sample of origin, sequenced in a study of T cell clonotyping in hematopoietic cell transplantation. The sample's time point: recipient sample about 28 days before transplant, after cytoreduction. Produced via immunoSEQ multiplex PCR; TCRdb's table is partial and in-frame only. The sample consists of about 36,000 clones, 90% to 95% of them appearing once. This specimen was peripheral blood mononuclear cells, taken before stem cell transplant. These receptors originate from a middle-aged man with chronic myeloid leukemia. Some clones in this sample may be carry-over from other donors' samples.

The chain couples TRBV5-1 to TRBJ2-2; TRBD1 is a possible D gene (6 bases). The CDR3 extends over 15 amino acids. The germline gives CDR1 SGHRS, CDR2 YFSETQ. V gave up 0 bases and J gave up 4 bases, with 10 bases separating them. The CDR3 coding sequence is TGCGCCAGCAGCTTGGAGCGGACAGTCACCGGGGAGCTGTTTTTT. It codes for CASSLERTVTGELFF.

The chain uses TRBV7-3 and TRBJ1-1, with 8 bases matching TRBD1. Germline CDR1 reads SGHTA; CDR2 reads FQGTGA. The CDR3 totals 14 residues. The trim removed 5 bases at V and 1 base at J, leaving 3 bases unmatched. The CDR3 coding sequence is TGTGCCAGCAGCAACAGGGGGTCGAACACTGAAGCTTTCTTT. It codes for CASSNRGSNTEAFF.

This chain joins TRBV29-1 and TRBJ1-1; D remains unclear. Per germline, CDR1 SQVTM and CDR2 ANQGSEA. The CDR3 runs to 13 residues. V was cut by 5 bases and J by 3 bases, with 13 bases left in between. This CDR3 is CSVTPQEDTEAFF. The CDR3 bases are TGCAGCGTTACCCCTCAGGAGGACACTGAAGCTTTCTTT.

This sequence joins TRBV28 and TRBJ2-7, with no clear D. Germline V gene sequence: CDR1 MDHEN, CDR2 SYDVKM. This CDR3 is built from 14 residues. V was clipped by 1 base and J by 5 bases, with 12 bases between them. This CDR3 reads CASSLYALGHEQYF. The CDR3 region has the DNA TGTGCCAGCAGTTTATATGCACTCGGCCACGAGCAGTACTTC.

This sequence joins TRBV9 and TRBJ1-5; tentatively, D is TRBD1 (5 bases). CDR3 length: 14 amino acids. Germline V gene sequence: CDR1 SGDLS, CDR2 YYNGEE. Trimming removed 2 bases from V and 1 base from J, with 7 bases in between. The CDR3 reads CASSVDSSNQPQHF. The CDR3 DNA reads TGTGCCAGCAGCGTCGACAGCAGCAATCAGCCCCAGCATTTT.

The V and J genes are TRBV6-1 and TRBJ1-6; 7 nucleotides agree with TRBD1. The ends lost 4 bases at V and 8 bases at J; junction bases unmatched: 5. This CDR3 is built from 14 residues. Germline lookup yields CDR1 MNHNS and CDR2 SASEGT. The CDR3 DNA reads TGTGCCAGCAGTGCACGAACAGGGGATTCACCCCTCCACTTT. The encoded protein is CASSARTGDSPLHF.

This rearrangement joins TRBV10-3 to TRBJ2-3, with a possible D match to TRBD2 (6 bases). With 2 bases removed from V and 4 bases from J, the gap between germline ends came to 13 bases. CDR1 is ENHRY, CDR2 SYGVKD, per germline. CDR3 length: 15 residues. The CDR3 region has the DNA TGTGCCATCAGTGAGCCGCGGGACCCTTCAGATACGCAGTATTTT. It codes for CAISEPRDPSDTQYF.

This chain joins TRBV2 and TRBJ2-7; 8 positions match TRBD1. Germline V gives CDR1 SNHLY, CDR2 FYNNEI. The CDR3 runs 15 residues. J lost 4 bases, V lost 7 bases, and 12 bases had no gene match. Written as DNA, the CDR3 is TGTGCCAGCACCCAGTCGGGGCAGGGGGCTTACGAGCAGTACTTC. Translated, it gives CASTQSGQGAYEQYF.

The chain recombines TRBV4-3 with TRBJ1-6; D remains unclear. V was cut by 4 bases and J by 9 bases, with 13 bases left in between. Germline V CDR1 and CDR2: LGHNA, YSLEER. This CDR3 has 14 residues. This chain's CDR3 is CASSPARRTSPLHF. The CDR3 DNA sequence: TGCGCCAGCAGCCCGGCCCGCCGGACTTCACCCCTCCACTTT.

This chain's CDR3 is CASSEVRQTTDTQYF. The CDR3 DNA reads TGTGCCAGCAGTGAAGTGCGCCAGACCACAGATACGCAGTATTTT. The gene calls are TRBV2 and TRBJ2-3; D gene ambiguous. The V end was cut by 1 base, the J end by 2 bases, with 10 bases between. CDR3 length equals 15 residues. Germline lookup yields CDR1 SNHLY and CDR2 FYNNEI.

The chain uses TRBV6-5 and TRBJ1-1; no clear D gene. Germline V gene data show CDR1 as MNHEY and CDR2 as SVGAGI. V was trimmed by 4 bases and J by 0 bases, leaving 6 bases between them. The CDR3 is made up of 13 amino acids. CDR3 bases: TGTGCCAGCAGTTCACAGATGAACACTGAAGCTTTCTTT. This codes for CASSSQMNTEAFF.

The rearrangement joins TRBV5-1 to TRBJ2-3; possible D gene TRBD2, 7 bases. This CDR3 is built from 16 residues. Deletions cut 5 bases from V and 1 base from J, with 17 bases between. In germline, CDR1 is SGHRS, CDR2 YFSETQ. CDR3 sequence (DNA): TGCGCCAGCAGTTCCGGGGGGCAAAGTGGCACAGATACGCAGTATTTT. Its translation is CASSSGGQSGTDTQYF.

This chain joins TRBV7-3 and TRBJ2-2; D unresolved. The CDR3 runs 11 residues. Per the germline V gene, CDR1 is SGHTA and CDR2 is FQGTGA. V lost 7 bases to trimming and J lost 8 bases, with 8 bases between them. This CDR3 is CASILVGELFF. The DNA of the CDR3 is TGTGCCAGCATCCTGGTTGGGGAGCTGTTTTTT.

J is TRBJ2-3 and V is TRBV11-3; D call uncertain. Between the trimmed V and J ends, which lost 3 bases and 0 bases, there was a span of 10 bases. The CDR3 sequence is 15 residues long. Germline V lookup: CDR1 SGHNT, CDR2 YENEEA. The CDR3 bases are TGTGCCAGCAGCTTTGGCGGCCCTAGCACAGATACGCAGTATTTT. Its protein is CASSFGGPSTDTQYF.

The chain combines TRBV19 with TRBJ1-6, with 7 bases identical to TRBD1. The germline V gene encodes CDR1 LNHDA and CDR2 SQIVND (reference sequence). Trimming at V came to 1 base and at J to 9 bases, leaving 6 bases not matched to a gene. The CDR3 spans 15 residues. CDR3 protein: CASSIGTAGGSPLHF. The CDR3 DNA sequence: TGTGCCAGTAGTATAGGGACTGCAGGGGGTTCACCCCTCCACTTT.

This chain uses TRBV20-1 with TRBJ2-1, with D possibly being TRBD1 or TRBD2 (5 bases each). There are 11 residues in the CDR3. Germline loops: CDR1 DFQATT, CDR2 SNEGSKA (reference sequence). Trimming removed 1 base at V and 16 bases at J, with 14 bases between. The CDR3: CSARVLGTTFF. The CDR3 DNA reads as TGCAGTGCTAGAGTGCTCGGGACCACTTTCTTC.

This chain connects TRBV2 to TRBJ1-4; D call uncertain. V was shortened by 6 bases and J by 8 bases, with 19 bases between the two germline ends. Germline V lookup: CDR1 SNHLY, CDR2 FYNNEI. CDR3 size: 15 residues. The CDR3 spells CASSLRTDLGEKLFF. Here the CDR3 DNA reads TGTGCCAGCAGCCTTAGGACGGACCTGGGGGAAAAACTGTTTTTT. Filled out from reference TRBV2 and TRBJ1-4, the complete variable domain reads EPEVTQTPSHQVTQMGQEVILRCVPISNHLYFYWYRQILGQKVEFLVSFYNNEISEKSEIFDDQFSVERPDGSNFTLKIRSTKLEDSAMYFCASSLRTDLGEKLFFGSGTQLSVL.